Following are 19 T cell receptor beta chains from one sample sequenced in a study of blood T cell repertoires in COVID-19. Some clones are missing from TCRdb's copy, which holds only in-frame ones; the method was immunoSEQ multiplex PCR. The sample contains some 200,000 clones, 80% to 85% of which appear only once. The sample taken for sequencing was peripheral blood. The origin of the receptors is a woman older than 75 with COVID-19, enrolled during active disease.

This clone has just a few counts. The rearrangement uses TRBV28 and TRBJ2-1; D not resolved. Trimming took 1 base from V and 9 from J, leaving 13 bases between them. This CDR3 has 14 residues. Germline-derived CDR1 and CDR2 are MDHEN and SYDVKM. CDR3 region: CASSLSLEPPEQFF. The CDR3 bases are TGTGCCAGCAGTTTATCCCTAGAACCTCCTGAGCAGTTCTTC. Using reference TRBV28 and TRBJ2-1 for the parts outside the CDR3, the full variable domain is DVKVTQSSRYLVKRTGEKVFLECVQDMDHENMFWYRQDPGLGLRLIYFSYDVKMKEKGDIPEGYSVSREKKERFSLILESASTNQTSMYLCASSLSLEPPEQFFGPGTRLTVL.

V gene TRBV24-1 combines with J gene TRBJ2-2; 8 bases align to TRBD2. The CDR3 covers 19 residues. Germline values: CDR1 KGHDR, CDR2 SFDVKD. V dropped 3 bases and J dropped 4; count of bases not matched to a gene: 15. DNA for the CDR3: TGTGCCACCAGTGATGCAAGTCGGGCGGGGGGCGCGGGCACCGGGGAGCTGTTTTTT. It yields the protein CATSDASRAGGAGTGELFF.

The gene calls are TRBV3-1 (or the pseudogene TRBV3-2) and TRBJ2-5, with a possible D match to TRBD1 (5 bases). With 3 bases removed from V and 3 bases from J, the gap between germline ends came to 11 bases. CDR3 size: 14 residues. Germline V gene data show CDR1 as LGHDT and CDR2 as YNNKEL (reference sequence). This CDR3 is CASSQGLSKETQYF. CDR3 nucleotide sequence: TGTGCCAGCAGCCAGGGGCTAAGTAAAGAGACCCAGTACTTC.

CDR3 sequence: CASIPGQFVYGYTF. As DNA, the CDR3 is TGTGCCAGCATCCCGGGACAGTTTGTCTATGGCTACACCTTC. The chain links TRBV28 to TRBJ1-2, with 7 bases matching TRBD1. The J segment lost 4 bases and the V segment lost 7 bases, leaving 9 bases of the junction unmatched. The CDR3 runs 14 residues. Germline V gene data show CDR1 as MDHEN and CDR2 as SYDVKM.

J is TRBJ2-2 and V is TRBV7-9; 7 positions match TRBD1. Germline trimming cut 5 bases from V and 1 base from J; bases unmatched to any gene: 4. Germline CDR1 is SEHNR and CDR2 is FQNEAQ (reference sequence). This CDR3 has 15 residues. The CDR3 DNA reads as TGTGCCAGCAGCGGGGGACAGTTGAACACCGGGGAGCTGTTTTTT. This codes for CASSGGQLNTGELFF.

The chain uses TRBV4-1 and TRBJ2-7, with D perhaps matching TRBD2 (5 bases). Per germline, CDR1 MGHRA and CDR2 YSYEKL. Trimming removed 6 bases from V and 3 bases from J, with 18 bases in between. The CDR3 sequence is 15 residues long. This CDR3 reads CASSRNTDFIYEQYV. The CDR3 bases are TGCGCCAGCAGTCGAAATACGGACTTTATCTACGAGCAGTACGTC.

The genes are TRBV6-6 and TRBJ1-5; TRBD1 aligns across 7 bases. Germline values: CDR1 MNHNY, CDR2 SVGAGI (reference sequence). V was pared by 8 bases and J by 4 bases, with 11 bases of the junction left unmatched. The CDR3 extends over 15 amino acids. CDR3 nucleotides: TGTGCCAGCTTCCAAGGGGCAGGGGGTAATCAGCCCCAGCATTTT. It translates to CASFQGAGGNQPQHF.

The J gene is TRBJ2-1, the V gene TRBV11-2; 7 nucleotides line up with TRBD1. From germline, CDR1 is SGHAT and CDR2 FQNNGV. J was trimmed by 8 bases and V by 5 bases; bases with no gene match: 3. CDR3 length: 12 residues. CDR3 sequence reads: CASSRQGYEQFF. The CDR3 DNA sequence: TGTGCCAGCAGCCGACAGGGCTATGAGCAGTTCTTC.

This clone has a single count. The chain links TRBV6-6 to TRBJ2-3, with D tentatively TRBD1 (5 bases). Trimming took 6 bases from V and 2 from J, leaving 12 bases between them. The V gene's germline CDR1 is MNHNY and CDR2 SVGAGI (reference sequence). The CDR3 extends over 14 amino acids. CDR3 region: CASRRVTVTDTQYF. For the CDR3, the DNA is TGTGCCAGCAGAAGGGTGACAGTCACAGATACGCAGTATTTT.

This sequence joins TRBV5-1 and TRBJ2-7, with 10 bases matching TRBD2. V lost 2 bases to trimming and J lost 3 bases; unmatched junction nucleotides: 8. Looked up from germline, CDR1 is SGHRS and CDR2 is YFSETQ. The CDR3 totals 16 residues. This chain's CDR3 is CASSFNGLAVVYEQYF. The CDR3 DNA is TGCGCCAGCAGCTTTAACGGACTAGCGGTCGTCTACGAGCAGTACTTC.

The CDR3 loop reads CASSLGTGISGNTIYF. In DNA form, the CDR3 reads TGTGCCAGCAGCTTGGGTACAGGGATCTCTGGAAACACCATATATTTT. The rearrangement links TRBV5-4 to TRBJ1-3, with D possibly matching TRBD1 (6 bases). The V gene lost 0 bases and the J gene lost 0 bases, with 10 bases spanning the gap. From germline, CDR1 is SGHNT and CDR2 YYREEE (reference sequence). CDR3 length: 16 residues.

The rearrangement links TRBV7-2 to TRBJ2-2; 13 bases fit TRBD2. The CDR3 has 17 residues. Germline-derived CDR1 and CDR2 are SGHTA and FQGNSA. V shed 5 bases and J 4 bases; nucleotides not matched to a gene: 7. CDR3 nucleotides: TGTGCCAGCAGCGCCCGGACTAGCGGGGGTACCACCGGGGAGCTGTTTTTT. Translating it yields CASSARTSGGTTGELFF.

The V call is TRBV30, the J call TRBJ1-1, with 7 bases matching TRBD1. The CDR3 extends over 13 amino acids. CDR1 is GTSNPN and CDR2 is SVGIG in the germline V gene (reference sequence). J gave up 1 base and V 4 bases, and 3 bases lay outside the gene matches. CDR3: CAWTRTGNTEAFF. In DNA, the CDR3 is TGTGCCTGGACGCGGACAGGGAACACTGAAGCTTTCTTT.

The chain links TRBV2 to TRBJ1-1; possibly TRBD1 for D (5 bases). The CDR3 length is 13 residues. Trimming took 5 bases from V and 0 from J, leaving 7 bases between them. CDR1 is SNHLY and CDR2 is FYNNEI in the germline V gene. The CDR3 loop is CASSLDMNTEAFF. The CDR3 DNA reads as TGTGCCAGCAGTTTGGACATGAACACTGAAGCTTTCTTT.

In its sample, this clone was seen once. V and J are TRBV5-1 and TRBJ1-4, with 8 bases matching TRBD1. Germline CDR1 reads SGHRS; CDR2 reads YFSETQ. The CDR3 runs 15 residues. V lost 1 base to trimming and J lost 7 bases; unmatched junction nucleotides: 6. The CDR3 protein is CASSLSGQGLEKLFF. The DNA for the CDR3 is TGCGCCAGCAGCTTGAGCGGACAGGGACTTGAAAAACTGTTTTTT.

This sequence joins TRBV2 and TRBJ2-1, with a tentative D call TRBD2 (5 bases). Per the germline V gene, CDR1 is SNHLY and CDR2 is FYNNEI. The CDR3 has 14 residues. The V gene lost 8 bases and the J gene lost 4 bases, with 15 bases spanning the gap. CDR3 coding DNA: TGTGCCAGCTCGTGGGAGACGGGATACAATGAGCAGTTCTTC. This gives the protein CASSWETGYNEQFF.

The chain has TRBV5-6 and TRBJ1-5, with D possibly matching TRBD1 (6 bases). The CDR3 sequence is 16 residues long. Germline lookup yields CDR1 SGHDT and CDR2 YYEEEE. V was cut by 0 bases and J by 0 bases, with 10 bases left in between. CDR3 sequence reads: CASSLGDKDSNQPQHF. CDR3 nucleotides: TGTGCCAGCAGCTTGGGGGACAAAGATAGCAATCAGCCCCAGCATTTT.

In this sample, this clone turned up once. V usage is TRBV10-3 and J usage is TRBJ1-1; unclear D gene. The V end lost 1 base, the J end lost 7 bases, and 19 bases lay between the germline ends. This CDR3 contains 16 residues. Germline CDR1 and CDR2: ENHRY and SYGVKD. CDR3 loop: CAISELSSSMGDEAFF. The CDR3 coding sequence is TGTGCCATCAGTGAGTTGAGTTCGTCAATGGGAGATGAAGCTTTCTTT.

This clone was recorded a few times. The rearrangement links TRBV6-5 to TRBJ2-3; TRBD1 agrees at 9 bases. Germline values: CDR1 MNHEY, CDR2 SVGAGI. The CDR3 has 13 residues. The J segment lost 4 bases and the V segment lost 5 bases, leaving 1 base of the junction unmatched. This CDR3 reads CASSRDRADTQYF. The CDR3 DNA is TGTGCCAGCAGTCGGGACAGGGCAGATACGCAGTATTTT.